This entry describes one TCR beta chain. What it recognizes is unknown. The sample is drawn from a study of cytomegalovirus exposure and HLA in healthy donors. Broader study findings: Per a prior analysis, the majority of TCR beta V segments were productive roughly 90% or roughly 30% of the time. Using the classifier, cytomegalovirus status was reportedly diagnosed with high specificity and sensitivity.

The study ran its PCR with 60 Vbeta and 13 Jbeta primers. Assay used: immunoSEQ multiplex PCR; TCRdb lists only in-frame clones, some missing. Of 200,000 to 300,000 clones in the sample, approximately 85% are singletons; the top ten hold about 2%. The CDR3 sequence is 16 residues long. Germline V gene sequence: CDR1 LGHNA, CDR2 YSLEER. Deletions cut 3 bases from V and 7 bases from J, with 16 bases between. Nominally healthy donors provided the samples, though records likely missed some immune exposures. The TCR comes from a woman aged 40 to 50 in good health and CMV-seropositive. Sequencing was done on a sample of PBMCs. V is TRBV4-3 and J is TRBJ1-6, with D tentatively TRBD1 (6 bases). This chain's CDR3 is CASSHEPGQGNSPLHF. The DNA of the CDR3 is TGCGCCAGCAGCCACGAACCGGGACAAGGGAATTCACCCCTCCACTTT.